A selection of T cell receptor beta chains follows, all from one sample in a study of blood T cell repertoires in COVID-19. The table came from immunoSEQ multiplex PCR; TCRdb's copy has only in-frame clones and leaves some out. In the table there are over 120,000 clones, 87% of which are singletons. Sequencing input: peripheral blood. The receptors were sampled from a man in his forties or fifties who had recovered from COVID-19. CDR3s include the opening cysteine and the closing phenylalanine or tryptophan. Each record gives: V gene, D gene, clone size, J gene, CDR3 protein, CDR3 DNA. D genes are given only for firm matches. A clone size is listed for some rows: how often the clone was seen (once, few, many), or a class if it is expanded.

TRBV7-3	-	once	TRBJ2-1	CASSSRLDNEQFF	TGTGCCAGCAGCTCGAGACTCGACAATGAGCAGTTCTTC
TRBV6-2/TRBV6-3	-	-	TRBJ1-2	CASSATGPVGYTF	TGTGCCAGCAGTGCAACAGGGCCGGTCGGCTACACCTTC
TRBV11-2	TRBD1	-	TRBJ2-7	CASSLDRTGPYEQYF	TGTGCCAGCAGCTTAGACAGGACAGGGCCCTACGAGCAGTACTTC
TRBV7-2	-	-	TRBJ2-2	CASSLGLAATPLAGELFF	TGTGCCAGCAGCTTAGGGCTAGCAGCGACACCCCTGGCCGGGGAGCTGTTTTTT
TRBV15	-	once	TRBJ2-7	CATSRDAGYEQYF	TGTGCCACCAGCAGAGATGCAGGGTACGAGCAGTACTTC
TRBV5-1	TRBD1	-	TRBJ1-4	CASSVQPGQGNEKLFF	TGCGCCAGCAGCGTGCAGCCGGGACAGGGAAATGAAAAACTGTTTTTT
TRBV9	-	-	TRBJ2-1	CASSVAGSSNEQFF	TGTGCCAGCAGCGTAGCAGGGTCTTCCAATGAGCAGTTCTTC
TRBV7-2	TRBD2	-	TRBJ2-5	CASRGGAGEKETQYF	TGTGCCAGCAGAGGGGGAGCGGGGGAGAAAGAGACCCAGTACTTC
TRBV3-1/TRBV3-2	-	-	TRBJ1-3	CASSQLPDTFRRNTIYF	TGTGCCAGCAGCCAACTCCCCGACACTTTCAGGCGAAACACCATATATTTT
TRBV5-1	TRBD2	-	TRBJ2-5	CASSFRLGAGGSETQYF	TGCGCCAGCAGCTTTCGATTGGGAGCGGGGGGAAGTGAGACCCAGTACTTC
TRBV5-4	-	once	TRBJ1-1	CASSPGRGNTEAFF	TGTGCCAGCAGCCCTGGGAGGGGGAACACTGAAGCTTTCTTT
TRBV4-1	-	-	TRBJ2-5	CASSPRERETQYF	TGCGCCAGCAGCCCCCGGGAACGAGAGACCCAGTACTTC
TRBV19	TRBD1	once	TRBJ2-2	CATQRDSIANTGELFF	TGTGCCACCCAACGGGACAGTATCGCGAACACCGGGGAGCTGTTTTTT